These 9 T cell receptor beta chains share one sample of origin, sequenced in a study of OX40 agonist ivuxolimab in advanced cancers. Only in-frame clones appear in the TCRdb table, and some are missing; sequencing was by immunoSEQ multiplex PCR. The sample carries more than 50,000 clones, 80% to 90% recorded once. The sequencing used CD4+ or CD8+ T cells sorted from blood, collected in a trial of the OX40 agonist ivuxolimab. All receptors come from an adult with an advanced solid tumor such as melanoma, head and neck, liver or kidney cancer.

This clone was seen only once. The chain couples TRBV19 to TRBJ2-5; 8 bases align to TRBD2. The germline CDR1 and CDR2 sequences are LNHDA and SQIVND (reference sequence). This CDR3 region has 14 residues. The ends lost 5 bases at V and 1 base at J; junction bases unmatched: 3. The CDR3 DNA sequence: TGTGCCAGTAGTTCACTAGCGGTCCAAGAGACCCAGTACTTC. Its translation is CASSSLAVQETQYF.

This clone was observed a few times. The rearrangement joins TRBV4-1 to TRBJ2-3, with D maybe TRBD1 (7 bases). Germline V gene sequence: CDR1 MGHRA, CDR2 YSYEKL. This CDR3 is 16 amino acids long. Deletions cut 3 bases from V and 4 bases from J, with 17 bases between. The CDR3 DNA reads as TGCGCCAGCAGCCACCTGACAGGGCGGGGAGCAGATACGCAGTATTTT. Translating gives CASSHLTGRGADTQYF.

This clone appeared a single time. This chain joins TRBV6-4 and TRBJ1-2, with TRBD1 matching 7 bases. V lost 3 bases and J lost 0; bases outside the gene matches: 1. Germline values: CDR1 MRHNA, CDR2 SNTAGT. This CDR3 contains 14 residues. The CDR3 sequence is CASSEGTANYGYTF. As DNA, the CDR3 is TGTGCCAGCAGTGAAGGGACAGCTAACTATGGCTACACCTTC.

The V call is TRBV2, the J call TRBJ1-1, with D possibly matching TRBD1 (6 bases). Deletions cut 4 bases from V and 6 bases from J, with 12 bases between. The germline CDR1 and CDR2 sequences are SNHLY and FYNNEI. The CDR3 contains 13 residues. CDR3 sequence: CASSGTGRAEAFF. The CDR3 DNA is TGTGCCAGCAGTGGAACAGGGAGGGCTGAAGCTTTCTTT.

The chain combines TRBV18 with TRBJ1-2; 7 nucleotides match TRBD1. Germline CDR1 reads KGHSH; CDR2 reads LQKENI. The CDR3 has 13 residues. V shed 3 bases, J shed 4 bases, and the junction held 2 bases outside the gene matches. The DNA of the CDR3 is TGTGCCAGCTCACCGGGACAGATCTATGGCTACACCTTC. As protein: CASSPGQIYGYTF.

This clone was seen once. This sequence joins TRBV6-5 and TRBJ1-2; D possibly corresponds to TRBD1 (6 bases). CDR1 is MNHEY and CDR2 is SVGAGI in the germline V gene. There are 14 residues in the CDR3. The V gene lost 6 bases and the J gene lost 9 bases, with 20 bases spanning the gap. The DNA for the CDR3 is TGTGCCAGCAGCTCATACGCTCCCACAGGGAGCTACACCTTC. Translated: CASSSYAPTGSYTF.

J is TRBJ1-5 and V is TRBV7-9; possible D gene TRBD1, 6 bases. The V end lost 2 bases, the J end lost 4 bases, and 15 bases lay between the germline ends. Per the germline V gene, CDR1 is SEHNR and CDR2 is FQNEAQ (reference sequence). The CDR3 length is 16 residues. The DNA of the CDR3 is TGTGCCAGCAGCTTAATAACGGGAGGGGGGAATCAGCCCCAGCATTTT. Its protein is CASSLITGGGNQPQHF.

The chain combines TRBV28 with TRBJ1-1, with 11 bases matching TRBD1. The CDR3 is made up of 14 amino acids. With 8 bases clipped from V and 4 bases from J, the junction kept 6 bases outside the gene matches. CDR1 and CDR2 (germline): MDHEN, SYDVKM. The CDR3 here is CASRTGGSGTEAFF. The CDR3 DNA reads TGTGCCAGCCGGACAGGGGGCTCAGGCACTGAAGCTTTCTTT.

This chain joins TRBV5-6 and TRBJ1-5, with TRBD1 matching 8 bases. The CDR3 extends over 16 amino acids. Germline CDR1 reads SGHDT; CDR2 reads YYEEEE. J gave up 4 bases and V 2 bases, and 8 bases lay outside the gene matches. The CDR3 here is CASSFTGQGRNQPQHF. The CDR3 DNA sequence: TGTGCCAGCAGCTTCACAGGACAGGGAAGAAATCAGCCCCAGCATTTT.